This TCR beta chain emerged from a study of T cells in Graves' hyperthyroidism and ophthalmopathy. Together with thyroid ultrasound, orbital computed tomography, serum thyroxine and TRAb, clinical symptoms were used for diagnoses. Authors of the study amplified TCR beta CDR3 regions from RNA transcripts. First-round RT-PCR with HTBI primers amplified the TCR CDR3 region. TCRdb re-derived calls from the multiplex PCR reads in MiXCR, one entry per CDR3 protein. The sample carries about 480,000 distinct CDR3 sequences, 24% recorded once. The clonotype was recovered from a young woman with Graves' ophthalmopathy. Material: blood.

The CDR3 region is CASSLLDRRSSGNTIYF. The CDR3 DNA reads TGTGCCAGCAGCTTATTAGACCGACGGAGCTCTGGAAACACCATATATTTT. This chain uses TRBV11-1 with TRBJ1-3, with no clear D. V lost 2 bases and J lost 0, with 14 bases in between. Germline V gene lookup returns CDR1 SGHAT and CDR2 FQDESV (reference sequence). The CDR3 is made up of 17 amino acids.